These T cell receptor beta chains were read from a single sample in a study of T cells in Graves' hyperthyroidism and ophthalmopathy. TCRdb used MiXCR to reprocess the multiplex PCR reads, holding one entry per CDR3 protein. This repertoire shows more than 500,000 distinct CDR3 sequences, approximately 44% found once; its top ten account for around 20%. The sequenced sample consisted of peripheral blood or thyroid tissue (not recorded which). These receptors were obtained from an adult woman with Graves' disease, either hyperthyroidism or ophthalmopathy (not recorded which). CDR3s include the opening cysteine and the closing phenylalanine or tryptophan. D genes are given only for firm matches. A row's size may be missing; if present it is once, few, many or a size class.

>TRBV9|TRBD2|TRBJ2-1|few
TGTGCCAGCAGCAGAGGGACTAGCGGGAGGAATTATGAGCAGTTCTTC
CASSRGTSGRNYEQFF
>TRBV19|TRBD2|TRBJ2-5|many
TGTGCCAGTAGTATCATGACTAGCGGGAGAGGCGAGGAGACCCAGTACTTC
CASSIMTSGRGEETQYF
>TRBV28|.|TRBJ2-7|few
TGTGCCAGCAGTTTATGGAAGGGAACCGAGCAGTACTTC
CASSLWKGTEQYF
>TRBV14|.|TRBJ2-7|once
TGTGCCAGCAGCCAAGTTGAAGGTTTAGAGCAGTACTTC
CASSQVEGLEQYF
>TRBV7-8|.|TRBJ2-5|.
TGTGCCAGCAGCCCACCGCGGACATTCCAAGAGACCCAGTACTTC
CASSPPRTFQETQYF
>TRBV7-9|.|TRBJ1-1|.
TGTGCCAGCAGCTTACCCGTACCTTTGAACACTGAAGCTTTCTTT
CASSLPVPLNTEAFF
>TRBV29-1|.|TRBJ2-2|.
TGCAGCGTTGAAGTATCAGGGGGGAGGGTCGGGGAGCTGTTTTTT
CSVEVSGGRVGELFF
>TRBV10-3|.|TRBJ1-2|.
TGTGCCATCCAGGGCGGCGGGGCTGGGGGCTACACCTTC
CAIQGGGAGGYTF
>TRBV20-1|TRBD1|TRBJ2-5|.
TGCAGTGCTGTAGAGGGGACAGGGGGCGACTATGGGGGAGAGACCCAGTACTTC
CSAVEGTGGDYGGETQYF
>TRBV2|TRBD2|TRBJ2-1|.
TGTGCCAGCAGAGGACTAGCAATGAATGAGCAGTTCTTC
CASRGLAMNEQFF
>TRBV29-1|.|TRBJ2-7|.
TGCAGCGTTGGAGGCCAGAGCTCCTACGAGCAGTACTTC
CSVGGQSSYEQYF
>TRBV28|TRBD1|TRBJ1-2|.
TGTGCCAGCAGTTTAGGTCAGGGGGCGTACGGCTGCACCTTC
CASSLGQGAYGCTF
>TRBV5-6|.|TRBJ1-2|.
TGTGCCAGCAGCCCACCGGGGGGGAGGGGTGGCTACACCTTC
CASSPPGGRGGYTF